What follows are 5 T cell receptor beta chains derived from one specimen sequenced in a study of response to subunit inactivated influenza vaccine (dated by TCRdb to the late 2010s). Receptors were amplified or captured by RT-PCR. Sequencing instrument: Illumina HiSeq 2500. TCRdb reworked the public reads: Q25 trimming with fastp, MiXCR clone assembly, productive beta chains retained. A single entry per CDR3 protein holds the most common genes and DNA from its merged rows. This sample comprises hundreds of thousands of distinct CDR3 sequences, 7.6% of them detected only once. 10% to 15% of the sample is taken by the ten largest. The sample in question was PBMCs from blood, obtained 23 months after vaccination. These receptors were obtained from a man aged 50 to 75 who received an inactivated influenza vaccine. Donor details come from another sample of the same person, matched by shared clones.

The chain employs TRBV9 and TRBJ1-1; D call uncertain. V was clipped by 5 bases and J by 4 bases, with 9 bases between them. The V gene's germline CDR1 is SGDLS and CDR2 YYNGEE. The CDR3 has 12 residues. CDR3 nucleotides: TGTGCCAGCAGGGGATCCGGCACTGAAGCTTTCTTT. It codes for CASRGSGTEAFF.

As regards this clonotype: Given a much more abundant clone one base away, this may be a read error. The rearrangement joins TRBV4-1 to TRBJ2-7; possible D gene TRBD1, 6 bases. The CDR3 has 16 residues. Trimming took 1 base from V and 1 from J, leaving 14 bases between them. Germline CDR1 and CDR2: MGHRA and YSYEKL. The CDR3 coding sequence is TGCGCCAGCAGCCAAGTCTGGGCAGGGGCTTCCTACGAGCAGTACTTC. It codes for CASSQVWAGASYEQYF.

This clonotype came up a few times. V gene TRBV6-2 or TRBV6-3 combines with J gene TRBJ2-1; no clear D. The CDR3 has 19 amino acids. V was shortened by 2 bases and J by 0 bases, with 20 bases between the two germline ends. The germline CDR1 and CDR2 sequences are MNHEY and SVGEGT. The CDR3 reads CASSYIFGRDLSSYNEQFF. The CDR3 DNA follows: TGTGCCAGCAGTTACATTTTCGGCCGTGACCTTAGCTCCTACAATGAGCAGTTCTTC.

The table lists this clonotype with many counts. V gene TRBV7-2 combines with J gene TRBJ1-1; TRBD1 matches 7 bases. The length of the CDR3 is 14 residues. The ends lost 2 bases at V and 8 bases at J; junction bases unmatched: 8. Germline V lookup: CDR1 SGHTA, CDR2 FQGNSA. The DNA of the CDR3 is TGTGCCAGCAGCTTATATATACAGGGGACCGAAGCTTTCTTT. It codes for CASSLYIQGTEAFF. The full variable domain, rest sourced from reference TRBV7-2 and TRBJ1-1, is GAGVSQSPSNKVTEKGKDVELRCDPISGHTALYWYRQSLGQGLEFLIYFQGNSAPDKSGLPSDRFSAERTGGSVSTLTIQRTQQEDSAVYLCASSLYIQGTEAFFGQGTRLTVV.

This clonotype was detected a few times. The chain joins TRBV5-8 to TRBJ2-3, with a possible D match to TRBD2 (7 bases). This CDR3 is built from 16 residues. Germline CDR1 reads SGHTS; CDR2 reads YDEGEE. The V and J ends lost 0 bases and 0 bases respectively, with 11 bases between them. For the CDR3, the DNA is TGTGCCAGCAGCTTGGGGGGGGGCGCCAGCACAGATACGCAGTATTTT. Translating it yields CASSLGGGASTDTQYF.